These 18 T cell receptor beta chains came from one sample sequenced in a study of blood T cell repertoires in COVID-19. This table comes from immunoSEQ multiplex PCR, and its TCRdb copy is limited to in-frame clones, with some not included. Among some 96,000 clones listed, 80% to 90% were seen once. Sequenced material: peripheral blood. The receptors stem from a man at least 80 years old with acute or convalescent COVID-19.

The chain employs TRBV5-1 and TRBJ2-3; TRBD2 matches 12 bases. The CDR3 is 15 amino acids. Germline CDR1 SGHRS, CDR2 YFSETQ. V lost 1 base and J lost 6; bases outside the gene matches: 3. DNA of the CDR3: TGCGCCAGCAGCTTGAGGACTAGCGGGAAGGATACGCAGTATTTT. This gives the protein CASSLRTSGKDTQYF.

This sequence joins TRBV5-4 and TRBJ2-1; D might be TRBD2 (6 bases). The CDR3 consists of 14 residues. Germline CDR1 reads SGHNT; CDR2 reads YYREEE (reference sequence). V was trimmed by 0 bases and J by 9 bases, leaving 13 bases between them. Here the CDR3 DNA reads TGTGCCAGCAGCTTGGAAGGGAGGAGGAGTGAGCAGTTCTTC. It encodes CASSLEGRRSEQFF.

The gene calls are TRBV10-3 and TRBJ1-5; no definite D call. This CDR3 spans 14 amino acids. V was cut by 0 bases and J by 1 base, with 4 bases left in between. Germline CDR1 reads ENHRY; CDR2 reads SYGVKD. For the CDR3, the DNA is TGTGCCATCAGTGAGTCGGGCAGCAATCAGCCCCAGCATTTT. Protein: CAISESGSNQPQHF.

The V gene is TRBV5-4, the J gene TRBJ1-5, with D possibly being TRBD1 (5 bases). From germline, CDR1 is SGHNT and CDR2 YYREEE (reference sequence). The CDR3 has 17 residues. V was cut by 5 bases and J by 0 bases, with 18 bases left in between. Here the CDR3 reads CASSFGGGDPSNQPQHF. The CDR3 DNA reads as TGTGCCAGCAGTTTTGGTGGAGGGGACCCTAGCAATCAGCCCCAGCATTTT.

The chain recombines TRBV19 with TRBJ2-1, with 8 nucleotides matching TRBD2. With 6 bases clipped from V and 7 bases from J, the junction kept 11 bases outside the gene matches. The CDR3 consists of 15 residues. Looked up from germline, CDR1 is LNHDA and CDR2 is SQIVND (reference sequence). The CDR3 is CASSFDAGGVNEQFF. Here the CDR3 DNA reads TGTGCCAGTAGCTTCGATGCGGGAGGCGTGAATGAGCAGTTCTTC.

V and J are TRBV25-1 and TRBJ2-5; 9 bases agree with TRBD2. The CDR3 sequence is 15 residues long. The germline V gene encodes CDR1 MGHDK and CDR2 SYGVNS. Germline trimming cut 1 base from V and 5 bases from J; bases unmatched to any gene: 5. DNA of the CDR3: TGTGCCAGCAGTGAATCCGGACTAGCGTCGGAGACCCAGTACTTC. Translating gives CASSESGLASETQYF.

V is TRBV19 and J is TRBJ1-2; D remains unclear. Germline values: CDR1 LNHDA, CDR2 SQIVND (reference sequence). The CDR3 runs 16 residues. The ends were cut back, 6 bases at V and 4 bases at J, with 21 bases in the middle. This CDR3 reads CASSPTPPGGGYGYTF. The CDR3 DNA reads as TGTGCCAGTAGCCCCACACCTCCGGGTGGTGGCTATGGCTACACCTTC.

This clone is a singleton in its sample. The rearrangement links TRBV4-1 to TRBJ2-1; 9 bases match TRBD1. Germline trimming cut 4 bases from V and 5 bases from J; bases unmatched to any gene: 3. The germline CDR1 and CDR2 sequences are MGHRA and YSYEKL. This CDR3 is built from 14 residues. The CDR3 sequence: CASSLWDRDNEQFF. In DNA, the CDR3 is TGCGCCAGCAGCCTCTGGGACAGGGACAATGAGCAGTTCTTC.

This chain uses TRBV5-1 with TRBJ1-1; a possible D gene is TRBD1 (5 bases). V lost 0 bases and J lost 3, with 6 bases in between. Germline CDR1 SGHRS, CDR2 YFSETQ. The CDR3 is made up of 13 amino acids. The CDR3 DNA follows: TGCGCCAGCAGCTTGGAACAGGACACTGAAGCTTTCTTT. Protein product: CASSLEQDTEAFF.

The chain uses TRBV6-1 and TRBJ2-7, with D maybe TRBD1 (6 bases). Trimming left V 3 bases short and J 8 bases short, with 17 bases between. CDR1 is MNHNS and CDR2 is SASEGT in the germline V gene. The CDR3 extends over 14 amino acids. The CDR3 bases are TGTGCCAGCAGTGAGGCAGACAGGTTTGTTAAGCAGTACTTC. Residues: CASSEADRFVKQYF.

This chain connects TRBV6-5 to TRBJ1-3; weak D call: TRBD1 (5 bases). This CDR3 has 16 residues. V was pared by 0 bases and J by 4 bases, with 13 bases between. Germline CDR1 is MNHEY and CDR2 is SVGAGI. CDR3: CASSYSPRANGNTIYF. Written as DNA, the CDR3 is TGTGCCAGCAGTTACTCGCCCAGGGCAAACGGAAACACCATATATTTT.

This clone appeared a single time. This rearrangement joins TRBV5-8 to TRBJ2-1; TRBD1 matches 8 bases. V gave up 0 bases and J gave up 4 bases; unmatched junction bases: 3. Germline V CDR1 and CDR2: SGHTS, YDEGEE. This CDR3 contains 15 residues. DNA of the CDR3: TGTGCCAGCAGCTTGGACAGGGGGGCGTACAATGAGCAGTTCTTC. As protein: CASSLDRGAYNEQFF.

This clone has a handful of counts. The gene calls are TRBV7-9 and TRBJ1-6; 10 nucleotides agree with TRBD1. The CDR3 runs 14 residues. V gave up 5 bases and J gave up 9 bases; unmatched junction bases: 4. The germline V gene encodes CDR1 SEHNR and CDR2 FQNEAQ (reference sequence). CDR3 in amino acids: CASSHRDRGSPLHF. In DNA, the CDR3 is TGTGCCAGCAGCCATCGGGACAGGGGTTCACCCCTCCACTTT.

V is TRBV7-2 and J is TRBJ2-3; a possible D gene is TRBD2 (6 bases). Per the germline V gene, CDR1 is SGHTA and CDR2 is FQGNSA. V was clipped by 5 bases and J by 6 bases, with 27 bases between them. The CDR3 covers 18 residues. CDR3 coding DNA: TGTGCCAGCAGCCGGGAGAGGTTTGGTAGAGACAGTGTTGATACGCAGTATTTT. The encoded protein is CASSRERFGRDSVDTQYF.

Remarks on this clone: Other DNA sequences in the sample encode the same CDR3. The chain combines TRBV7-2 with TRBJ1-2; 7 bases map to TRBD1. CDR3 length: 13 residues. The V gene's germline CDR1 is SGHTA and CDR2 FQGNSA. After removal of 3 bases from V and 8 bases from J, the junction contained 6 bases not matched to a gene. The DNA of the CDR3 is TGTGCCAGCAGCTTGGGGGCAGGGGGGGGCTACACCTTC. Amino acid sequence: CASSLGAGGGYTF. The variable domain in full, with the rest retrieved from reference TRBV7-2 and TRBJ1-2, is GAGVSQSPSNKVTEKGKDVELRCDPISGHTALYWYRQSLGQGLEFLIYFQGNSAPDKSGLPSDRFSAERTGGSVSTLTIQRTQQEDSAVYLCASSLGAGGGYTFGSGTRLTVV.

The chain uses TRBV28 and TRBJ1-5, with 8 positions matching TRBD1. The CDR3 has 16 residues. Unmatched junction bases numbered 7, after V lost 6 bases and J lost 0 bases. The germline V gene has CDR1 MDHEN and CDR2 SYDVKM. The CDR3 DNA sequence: TGTGCCAGCAGGCCGGGACAGGTCTATAGCAATCAGCCCCAGCATTTT. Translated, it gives CASRPGQVYSNQPQHF. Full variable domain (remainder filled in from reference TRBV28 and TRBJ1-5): DVKVTQSSRYLVKRTGEKVFLECVQDMDHENMFWYRQDPGLGLRLIYFSYDVKMKEKGDIPEGYSVSREKKERFSLILESASTNQTSMYLCASRPGQVYSNQPQHFGDGTRLSIL.

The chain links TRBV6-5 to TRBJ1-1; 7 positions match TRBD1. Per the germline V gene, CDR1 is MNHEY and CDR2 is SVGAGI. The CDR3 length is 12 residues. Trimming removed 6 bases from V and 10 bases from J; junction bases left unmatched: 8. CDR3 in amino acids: CASSRIGTAAFF. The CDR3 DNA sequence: TGTGCCAGCAGCCGAATTGGGACAGCAGCTTTCTTT.

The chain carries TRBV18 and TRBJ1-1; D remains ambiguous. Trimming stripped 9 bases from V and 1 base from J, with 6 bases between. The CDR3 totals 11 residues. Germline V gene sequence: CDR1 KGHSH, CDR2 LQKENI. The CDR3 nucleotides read TGTGCCAGTACACGGAACACTGAAGCTTTCTTT. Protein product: CASTRNTEAFF.